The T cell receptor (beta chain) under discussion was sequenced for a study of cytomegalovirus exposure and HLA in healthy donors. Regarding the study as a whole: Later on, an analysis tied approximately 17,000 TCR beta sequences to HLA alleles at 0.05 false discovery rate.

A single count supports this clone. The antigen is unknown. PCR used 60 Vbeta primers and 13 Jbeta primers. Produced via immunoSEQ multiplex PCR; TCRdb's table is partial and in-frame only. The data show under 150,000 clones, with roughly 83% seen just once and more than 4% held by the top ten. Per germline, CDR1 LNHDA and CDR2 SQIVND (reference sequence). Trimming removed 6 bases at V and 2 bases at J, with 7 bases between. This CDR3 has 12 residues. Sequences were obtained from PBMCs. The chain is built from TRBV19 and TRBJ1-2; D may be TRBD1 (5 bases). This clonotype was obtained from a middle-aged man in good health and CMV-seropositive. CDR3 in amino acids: CASRSGNYGYTF. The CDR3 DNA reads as TGTGCCAGTAGGTCAGGGAACTATGGCTACACCTTC.